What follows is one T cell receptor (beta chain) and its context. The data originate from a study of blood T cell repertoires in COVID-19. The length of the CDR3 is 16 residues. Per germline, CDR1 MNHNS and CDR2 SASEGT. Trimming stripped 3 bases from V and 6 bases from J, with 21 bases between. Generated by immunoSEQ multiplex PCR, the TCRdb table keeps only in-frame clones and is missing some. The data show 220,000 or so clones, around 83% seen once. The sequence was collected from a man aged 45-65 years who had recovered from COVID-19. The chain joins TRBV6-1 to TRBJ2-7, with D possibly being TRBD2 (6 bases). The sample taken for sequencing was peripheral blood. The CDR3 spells CASSDRGLRALGEQYF. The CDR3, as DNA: TGTGCCAGCAGTGATAGGGGACTTAGGGCCTTAGGCGAGCAGTACTTC.